These 12 T cell receptor beta chains share one sample of origin, sequenced in a study of T cells in Graves' hyperthyroidism and ophthalmopathy. It was RNA transcripts that yielded the amplified TCR beta CDR3 regions. RT-PCR in the first round (using the HTBI primer set) targeted the TCR CDR3. TCRdb re-called the multiplex PCR reads through MiXCR, storing one row per CDR3 protein. The sample has 300,000 to 400,000 distinct CDR3 sequences; roughly a fifth are singletons. Sequencing used blood. Receptors were obtained from a woman aged 45-65 years with Graves' hyperthyroidism.

The chain carries TRBV2 and TRBJ2-7, with a weak D call TRBD1 (5 bases). Germline-derived CDR1 and CDR2 are SNHLY and FYNNEI. CDR3 size: 17 residues. V was shortened by 3 bases and J by 4 bases, with 22 bases between the two germline ends. CDR3 loop: CASSDPQGRTPPYEQYF. The CDR3 DNA follows: TGTGCCAGCAGTGACCCACAAGGCAGGACACCTCCTTACGAGCAGTACTTC.

J is TRBJ2-1 and V is TRBV27; D gene unclear. CDR1 and CDR2 from the germline V gene are MNHEY and SMNVEV (reference sequence). The CDR3 is 16 residues long. The V and J ends lost 10 bases and 3 bases respectively, with 22 bases between them. The CDR3 region is CATADGRAWHYNEQFF. The CDR3 DNA follows: TGTGCCACCGCCGACGGACGAGCTTGGCACTACAATGAGCAGTTCTTC.

This clonotype appeared a few times. The V call is TRBV5-4, the J call TRBJ2-3; TRBD2 agrees at 7 bases. The germline V gene has CDR1 SGHNT and CDR2 YYREEE (reference sequence). This CDR3 has 16 residues. J gave up 1 base and V 0 bases, and 5 bases lay outside the gene matches. The CDR3 DNA reads as TGTGCCAGCAGCTTGGATTGGGGGGGGGGCACAGATACGCAGTATTTT. This translates into CASSLDWGGGTDTQYF.

This clonotype was seen only a few times. The chain employs TRBV6-1 and TRBJ2-2; D uncertain. V gave up 5 bases and J gave up 3 bases, with 13 bases separating them. The germline gives CDR1 MNHNS, CDR2 SASEGT. There are 15 residues in the CDR3. The CDR3 loop is CASSPKGGDTGELFF. The CDR3 coding sequence is TGTGCCAGCAGTCCCAAGGGTGGGGACACCGGGGAGCTGTTTTTT.

The genes are TRBV4-1 and TRBJ1-3; D is unclear. The CDR3 has 13 residues. Germline V lookup: CDR1 MGHRA, CDR2 YSYEKL. V lost 4 bases to trimming and J lost 3 bases, with 7 bases between them. The DNA of the CDR3 is TGCGCCAGCAGCCCGCTGTTTGGAAACACCATATATTTT. Its protein product is CASSPLFGNTIYF.

This clonotype was observed at least ten times. CDR3 region: CASSEDRGRTYEQYF. The CDR3 DNA is TGTGCCAGCAGTGAAGACAGGGGGCGCACCTACGAGCAGTACTTC. The V and J genes are TRBV2 and TRBJ2-7, with TRBD1 matching 9 bases. Germline V CDR1 and CDR2: SNHLY, FYNNEI. The CDR3 runs 15 residues. V trimming: 1 base; J trimming: 2 bases; junction bases outside the gene matches: 3.

The rearrangement joins TRBV20-1 to TRBJ1-6; perhaps TRBD1 as D (5 bases). Between the trimmed V and J ends, which lost 0 bases and 7 bases, there was a span of 13 bases. The length of the CDR3 is 15 residues. Germline CDR1 and CDR2: DFQATT and SNEGSKA (reference sequence). The CDR3 protein is CSARDRGTDNSPLHF. The CDR3 region has the DNA TGCAGTGCTAGAGATCGGGGGACGGACAATTCACCCCTCCACTTT.

The J gene is TRBJ1-4, the V gene TRBV2; maybe TRBD1 (6 bases). V lost 6 bases, J lost 5 bases, and 10 bases lay in between. The CDR3 runs 13 residues. Germline lookup yields CDR1 SNHLY and CDR2 FYNNEI. CDR3 amino acids: CASREGGNEKLFF. The CDR3 DNA sequence: TGTGCCAGCAGGGAGGGGGGAAATGAAAAACTGTTTTTT. Variable domain in full (rest from reference TRBV2 and TRBJ1-4): EPEVTQTPSHQVTQMGQEVILRCVPISNHLYFYWYRQILGQKVEFLVSFYNNEISEKSEIFDDQFSVERPDGSNFTLKIRSTKLEDSAMYFCASREGGNEKLFFGSGTQLSVL.

The J gene is TRBJ1-5, the V gene TRBV19; TRBD1 aligns across 8 bases. The CDR3 is 14 amino acids. Trimming took 10 bases from V and 1 from J; bases not matched to a gene: 6. Germline CDR1 reads LNHDA; CDR2 reads SQIVND (reference sequence). CDR3 loop: CATSGGWSNQPQHF. DNA of the CDR3: TGTGCCACCTCAGGGGGCTGGAGCAATCAGCCCCAGCATTTT.

The table lists this clonotype with a few counts. The genes are TRBV29-1 and TRBJ1-1; 7 nucleotides line up with TRBD1. The CDR3 has 18 residues. The trim removed 5 bases at V and 0 bases at J, leaving 18 bases unmatched. Looked up from germline, CDR1 is SQVTM and CDR2 is ANQGSEA. CDR3 nucleotides: TGCAGCGTTATCCCCCTAAGACAGGGTGGGGGTATGAACACTGAAGCTTTCTTT. Protein product: CSVIPLRQGGGMNTEAFF.

This clonotype has ten or more counts. The J gene is TRBJ2-3, the V gene TRBV3-1, with TRBD2 matching over 10 bases. Germline trimming cut 6 bases from V and 3 bases from J; bases unmatched to any gene: 6. CDR1 is LGHDT and CDR2 is YNNKEL in the germline V gene (reference sequence). This CDR3 has 15 amino acids. The CDR3 nucleotides are TGTGCCAGCAGTGAGCGGGGGGGCCGGACAGATACGCAGTATTTT. This codes for CASSERGGRTDTQYF.

This clonotype turned up a few times. The CDR3 reads CASSLSPRYEQYF. The CDR3 DNA sequence: TGTGCCAGCAGCTTATCTCCCAGATACGAGCAGTACTTC. V is TRBV7-9 and J is TRBJ2-7; D gene ambiguous. The CDR3 is 13 residues long. The germline V and J ends were trimmed by 2 bases and 4 bases, with 9 bases remaining between them. Germline V lookup: CDR1 SEHNR, CDR2 FQNEAQ (reference sequence).